This T cell receptor (beta chain) was profiled in a study of T cells expressing NK-cell markers. Study outcomes and limitations: Specificity for HCMV among expanded NKG2C+ T cell clones was not established.

The V gene's germline CDR1 is SQVTM and CDR2 ANQGSEA. CDR3 size: 14 residues. Regarding this clonotype: Its target is unknown.

TCRdb reprocessed the 5' RACE reads, keeping one entry per CDR3 protein, no DNA. This sample contains about 260,000 distinct CDR3 sequences. The sequenced sample consisted of blood T cells: a sorted CD56 or NKG2C T cell subset, CD4+ or CD8+ T cells, or bulk PBMC T cells (not recorded which). The clonotype originates from a woman between 18 and 70 years old in good health. This sequence joins TRBV29-1 and TRBJ1-1. The CDR3 sequence: CSVGGPRGNTEAFF.